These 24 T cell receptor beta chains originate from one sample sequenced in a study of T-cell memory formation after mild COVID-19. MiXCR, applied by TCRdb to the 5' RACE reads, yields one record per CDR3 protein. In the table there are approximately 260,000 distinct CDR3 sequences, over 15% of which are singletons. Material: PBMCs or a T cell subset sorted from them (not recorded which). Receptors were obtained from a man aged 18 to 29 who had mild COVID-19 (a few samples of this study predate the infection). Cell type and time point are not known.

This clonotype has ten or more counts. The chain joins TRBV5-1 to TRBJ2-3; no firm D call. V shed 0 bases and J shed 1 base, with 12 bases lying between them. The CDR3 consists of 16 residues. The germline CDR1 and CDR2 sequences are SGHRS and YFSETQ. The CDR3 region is CASSLVLIARTDTQYF. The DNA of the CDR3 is TGCGCCAGCAGCTTGGTTTTGATCGCTCGCACAGATACGCAGTATTTT. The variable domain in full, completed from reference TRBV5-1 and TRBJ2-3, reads KAGVTQTPRYLIKTRGQQVTLSCSPISGHRSVSWYQQTPGQGLQFLFEYFSETQRNKGNFPGRFSGRQFSNSRSEMNVSTLELGDSALYLCASSLVLIARTDTQYFGPGTRLTVL.

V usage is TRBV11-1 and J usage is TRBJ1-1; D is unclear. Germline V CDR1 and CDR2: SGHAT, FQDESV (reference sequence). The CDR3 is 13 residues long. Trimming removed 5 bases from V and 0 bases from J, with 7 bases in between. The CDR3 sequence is CASSTQLNTEAFF. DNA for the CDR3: TGTGCCAGCAGCACCCAGCTGAACACTGAAGCTTTCTTT.

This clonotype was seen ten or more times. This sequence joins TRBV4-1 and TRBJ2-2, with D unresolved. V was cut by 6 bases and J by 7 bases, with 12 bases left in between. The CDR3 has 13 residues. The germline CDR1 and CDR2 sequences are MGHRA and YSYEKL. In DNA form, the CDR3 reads TGCGCCAGCAGACCAGACTCCTACGGGGAGCTGTTTTTT. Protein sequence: CASRPDSYGELFF.

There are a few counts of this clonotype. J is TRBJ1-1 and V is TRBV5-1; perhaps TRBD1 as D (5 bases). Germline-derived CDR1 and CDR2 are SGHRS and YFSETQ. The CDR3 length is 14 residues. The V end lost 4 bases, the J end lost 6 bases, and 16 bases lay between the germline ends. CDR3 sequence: CASSRLLGEAEAFF. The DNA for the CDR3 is TGCGCCAGCAGCCGCTTATTAGGGGAGGCTGAAGCTTTCTTT.

CDR3 protein: CASSSRDREYETQYF. The CDR3 coding sequence is TGTGCCAGCAGCTCCCGGGACAGGGAGTACGAGACCCAGTACTTC. J is TRBJ2-5 and V is TRBV7-8, with 9 positions matching TRBD1. The CDR3 contains 15 residues. Germline V gene lookup returns CDR1 SGHVS and CDR2 FQNEAQ. Trimming at V came to 4 bases and at J to 5 bases, leaving 8 bases not matched to a gene.

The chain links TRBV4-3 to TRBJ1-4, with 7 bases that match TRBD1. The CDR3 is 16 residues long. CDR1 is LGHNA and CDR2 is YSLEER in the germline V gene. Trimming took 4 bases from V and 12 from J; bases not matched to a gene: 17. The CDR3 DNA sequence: TGCGCCAGCAGCCCGGAAAGAGACAGGGCAGATCGGGAACTGTTTTTT. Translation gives CASSPERDRADRELFF.

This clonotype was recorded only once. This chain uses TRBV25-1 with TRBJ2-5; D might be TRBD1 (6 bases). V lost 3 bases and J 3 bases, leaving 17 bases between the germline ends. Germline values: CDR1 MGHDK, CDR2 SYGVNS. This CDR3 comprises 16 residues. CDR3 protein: CASSELGQGREETQYF. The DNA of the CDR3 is TGTGCCAGCAGTGAGTTGGGGCAGGGGCGAGAAGAGACCCAGTACTTC.

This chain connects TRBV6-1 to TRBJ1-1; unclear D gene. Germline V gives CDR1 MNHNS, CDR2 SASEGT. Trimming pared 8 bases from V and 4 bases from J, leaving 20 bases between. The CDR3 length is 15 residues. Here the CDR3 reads CASREPGAPSTEAFF. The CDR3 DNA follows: TGTGCCAGCCGCGAACCGGGAGCCCCCTCCACTGAAGCTTTCTTT.

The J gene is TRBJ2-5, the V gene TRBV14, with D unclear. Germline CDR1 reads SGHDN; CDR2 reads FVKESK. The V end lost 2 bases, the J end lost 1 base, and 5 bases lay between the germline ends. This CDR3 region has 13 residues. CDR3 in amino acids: CASSQNSQETQYF. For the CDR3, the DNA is TGTGCCAGCAGCCAAAACAGCCAAGAGACCCAGTACTTC.

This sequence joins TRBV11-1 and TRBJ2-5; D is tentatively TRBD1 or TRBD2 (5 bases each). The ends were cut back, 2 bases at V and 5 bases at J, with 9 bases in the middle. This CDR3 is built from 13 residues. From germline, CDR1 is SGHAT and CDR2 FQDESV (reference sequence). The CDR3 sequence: CASSLPGTETQYF. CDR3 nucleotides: TGTGCCAGCAGCTTACCAGGGACGGAGACCCAGTACTTC.

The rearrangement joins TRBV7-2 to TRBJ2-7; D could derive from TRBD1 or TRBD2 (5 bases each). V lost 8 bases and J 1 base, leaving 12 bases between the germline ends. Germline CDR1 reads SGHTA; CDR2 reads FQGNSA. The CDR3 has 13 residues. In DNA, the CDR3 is TGTGCCAGCGCCTTTGGGGGTTCCTACGAGCAGTACGTC. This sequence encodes CASAFGGSYEQYV.

This chain's CDR3 is CASSPRKGQQETQYF. The CDR3 DNA reads TGTGCCAGCAGCCCCCGGAAGGGACAGCAAGAGACCCAGTACTTC. V gene TRBV7-2 combines with J gene TRBJ2-5; TRBD1 matches 7 bases. The junction had 8 bases not matched to a gene; V was cut back by 5 bases and J by 2 bases. Germline V lookup: CDR1 SGHTA, CDR2 FQGNSA. This CDR3 is 15 amino acids long.

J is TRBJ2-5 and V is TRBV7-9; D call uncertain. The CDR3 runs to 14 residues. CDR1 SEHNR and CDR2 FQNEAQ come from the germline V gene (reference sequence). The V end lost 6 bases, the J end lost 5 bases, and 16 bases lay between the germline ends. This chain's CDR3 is CASSPGPSSETQYF. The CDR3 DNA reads TGTGCCAGCAGTCCGGGCCCGTCGTCCGAGACCCAGTACTTC.

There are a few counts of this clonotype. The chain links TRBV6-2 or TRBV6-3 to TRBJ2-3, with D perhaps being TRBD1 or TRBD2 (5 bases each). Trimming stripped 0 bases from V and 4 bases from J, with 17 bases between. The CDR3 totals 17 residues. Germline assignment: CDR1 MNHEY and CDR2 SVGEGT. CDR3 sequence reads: CASSYSLGVSNADTQYF. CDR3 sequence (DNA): TGTGCCAGCAGTTACTCGCTGGGGGTGTCGAACGCAGATACGCAGTATTTT.

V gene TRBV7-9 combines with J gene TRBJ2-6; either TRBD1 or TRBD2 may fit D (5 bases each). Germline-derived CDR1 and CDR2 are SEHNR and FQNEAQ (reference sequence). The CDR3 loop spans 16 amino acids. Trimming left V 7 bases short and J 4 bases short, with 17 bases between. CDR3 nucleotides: TGTGCCAGCATCGCCAATTGGGGGATAGGGGCCAACGTCCTGACTTTC. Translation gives CASIANWGIGANVLTF.

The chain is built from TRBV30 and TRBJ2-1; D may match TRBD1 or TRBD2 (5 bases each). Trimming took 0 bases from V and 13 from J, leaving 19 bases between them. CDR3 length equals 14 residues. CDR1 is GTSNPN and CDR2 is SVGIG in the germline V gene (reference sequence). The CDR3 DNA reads TGTGCCTGGAGTGTACTCATCCGGGACGGTGAACAGTTCTTC. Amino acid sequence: CAWSVLIRDGEQFF.

The CDR3 region is CASIRGLEQYF. In DNA form, the CDR3 reads TGTGCCAGCATCCGAGGTCTCGAGCAGTACTTC. The chain is built from TRBV6-2 or TRBV6-3 and TRBJ2-7; D is unresolved. The CDR3 spans 11 residues. V was pared by 7 bases and J by 6 bases, with 10 bases between. CDR1 MNHEY and CDR2 SVGEGT come from the germline V gene.

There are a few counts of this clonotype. CDR3 DNA sequence: TGTGCCAGCAGCCCAGAAAACAGGGCGGATGAGCAGTTCTTC. Translating gives CASSPENRADEQFF. The chain uses TRBV3-1 and TRBJ2-1; tentatively, D is TRBD1 (6 bases). The CDR3 length is 14 residues. V was cut by 4 bases and J by 8 bases, with 15 bases left in between. Germline CDR1 and CDR2: LGHDT and YNNKEL (reference sequence).

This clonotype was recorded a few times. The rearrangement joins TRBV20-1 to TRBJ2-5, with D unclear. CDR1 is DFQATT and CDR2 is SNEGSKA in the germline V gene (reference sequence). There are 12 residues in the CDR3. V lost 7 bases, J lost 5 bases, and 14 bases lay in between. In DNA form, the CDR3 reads TGCAGTGATAGTTCCCGTAGGGAGACCCAGTACTTC. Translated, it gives CSDSSRRETQYF.

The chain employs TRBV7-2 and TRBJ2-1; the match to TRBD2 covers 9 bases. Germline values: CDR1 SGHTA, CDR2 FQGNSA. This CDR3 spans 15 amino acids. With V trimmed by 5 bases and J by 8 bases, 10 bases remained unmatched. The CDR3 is CASSVTGTSTHEQFF. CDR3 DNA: TGTGCCAGCAGCGTCACCGGGACTAGCACCCATGAGCAGTTCTTC.

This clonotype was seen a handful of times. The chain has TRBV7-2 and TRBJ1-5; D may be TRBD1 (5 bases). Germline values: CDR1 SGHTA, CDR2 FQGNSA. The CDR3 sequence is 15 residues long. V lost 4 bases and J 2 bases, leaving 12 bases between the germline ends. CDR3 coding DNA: TGTGCCAGCAGCTGGGGGGAGGCGGGCAATCAGCCCCAGCATTTT. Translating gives CASSWGEAGNQPQHF.

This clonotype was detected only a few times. CDR3 DNA sequence: TGCAGTGCTCCGGGACAGGGGGATAGGCAGCCCCAGCATTTT. The encoded protein is CSAPGQGDRQPQHF. This chain joins TRBV20-1 and TRBJ1-5; the match to TRBD1 covers 11 bases. The CDR3 spans 14 residues. With V trimmed by 5 bases and J by 7 bases, 7 bases remained unmatched. Germline CDR1 is DFQATT and CDR2 is SNEGSKA (reference sequence).

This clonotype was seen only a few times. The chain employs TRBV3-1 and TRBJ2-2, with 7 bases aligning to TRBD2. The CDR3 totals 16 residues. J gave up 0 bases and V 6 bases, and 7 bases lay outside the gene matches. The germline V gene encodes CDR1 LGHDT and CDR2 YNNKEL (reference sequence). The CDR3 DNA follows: TGTGCCAGCAGTTCGACTAGCCCCACGAACACCGGGGAGCTGTTTTTT. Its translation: CASSSTSPTNTGELFF.

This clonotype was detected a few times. The CDR3, as DNA: TGTGCCAGCAGCTTGGACTGGGACAGAGGGGAGCAGTTCTTC. Its translation is CASSLDWDRGEQFF. The V call is TRBV5-6, the J call TRBJ2-1; the match to TRBD1 covers 7 bases. CDR1 SGHDT and CDR2 YYEEEE come from the germline V gene. This CDR3 spans 14 amino acids. Germline trimming cut 0 bases from V and 10 bases from J; bases unmatched to any gene: 7.